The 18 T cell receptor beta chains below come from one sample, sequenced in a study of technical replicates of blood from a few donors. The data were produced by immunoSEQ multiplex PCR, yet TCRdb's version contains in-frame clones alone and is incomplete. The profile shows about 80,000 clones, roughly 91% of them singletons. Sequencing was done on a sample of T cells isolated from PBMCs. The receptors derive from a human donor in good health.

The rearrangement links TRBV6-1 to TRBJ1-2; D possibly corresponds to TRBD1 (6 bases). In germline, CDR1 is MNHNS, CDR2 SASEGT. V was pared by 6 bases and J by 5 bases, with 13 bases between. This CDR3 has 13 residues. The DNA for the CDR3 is TGTGCCAGCAGCGAGAGACAGGATTATGGCTACACCTTC. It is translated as CASSERQDYGYTF.

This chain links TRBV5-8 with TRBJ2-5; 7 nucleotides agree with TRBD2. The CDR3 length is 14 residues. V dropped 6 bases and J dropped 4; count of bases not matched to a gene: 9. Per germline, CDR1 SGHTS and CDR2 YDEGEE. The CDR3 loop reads CASNLGGSTETQYF. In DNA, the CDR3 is TGTGCCAGCAATCTGGGGGGGAGTACAGAGACCCAGTACTTC. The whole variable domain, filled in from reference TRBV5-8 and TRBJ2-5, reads EAGVTQSPTHLIKTRGQQATLRCSPISGHTSVYWYQQALGLGLQFLLWYDEGEERNRGNFPPRFSGRQFPNYSSELNVNALELEDSALYLCASNLGGSTETQYFGPGTRLLVL.

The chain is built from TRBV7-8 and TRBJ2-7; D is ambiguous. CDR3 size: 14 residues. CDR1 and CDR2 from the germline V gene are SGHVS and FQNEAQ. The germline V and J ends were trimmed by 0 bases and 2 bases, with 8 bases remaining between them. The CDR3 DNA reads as TGTGCCAGCAGCTTAGCGGGCCCAACCTACGAGCAGTACTTC. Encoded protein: CASSLAGPTYEQYF.

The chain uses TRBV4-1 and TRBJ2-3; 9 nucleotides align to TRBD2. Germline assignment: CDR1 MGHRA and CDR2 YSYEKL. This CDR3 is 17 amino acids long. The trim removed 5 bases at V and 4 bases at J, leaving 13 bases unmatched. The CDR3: CASSSRGNSGSADTQYF. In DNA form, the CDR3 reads TGCGCCAGCAGCTCCCGGGGTAATAGCGGGAGCGCAGATACGCAGTATTTT.

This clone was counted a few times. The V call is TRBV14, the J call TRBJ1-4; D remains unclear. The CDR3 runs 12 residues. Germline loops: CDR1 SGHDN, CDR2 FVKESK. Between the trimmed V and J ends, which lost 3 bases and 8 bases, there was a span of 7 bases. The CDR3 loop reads CASSHFREKLFF. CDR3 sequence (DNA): TGTGCCAGCAGCCACTTTCGGGAAAAACTGTTTTTT.

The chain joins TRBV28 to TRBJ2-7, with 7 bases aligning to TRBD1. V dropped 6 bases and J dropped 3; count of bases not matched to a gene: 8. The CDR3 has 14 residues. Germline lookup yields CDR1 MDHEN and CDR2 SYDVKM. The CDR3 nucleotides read TGTGCCAGCAGCCCCGGGACAGACCACTACGAGCAGTACTTC. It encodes CASSPGTDHYEQYF.

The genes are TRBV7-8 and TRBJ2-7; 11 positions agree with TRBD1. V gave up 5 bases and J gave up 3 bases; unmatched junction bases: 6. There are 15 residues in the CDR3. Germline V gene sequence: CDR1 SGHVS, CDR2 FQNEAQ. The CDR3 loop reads CASSTRTGGGYEQYF. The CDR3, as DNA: TGTGCCAGCAGCACCCGGACAGGGGGCGGCTACGAGCAGTACTTC.

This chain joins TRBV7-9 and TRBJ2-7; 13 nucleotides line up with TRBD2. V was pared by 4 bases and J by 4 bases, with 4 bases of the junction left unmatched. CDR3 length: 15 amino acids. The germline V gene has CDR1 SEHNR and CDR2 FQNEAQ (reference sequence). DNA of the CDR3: TGTGCCAGCAGCTCCGGACTAGCGGGAGAGTACGAGCAGTACTTC. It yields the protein CASSSGLAGEYEQYF.

As DNA, the CDR3 is TGTGCCAGCAGCTTAGGCGTTGGCAGGGCCCACGAGCAGTACTTC. This sequence encodes CASSLGVGRAHEQYF. The chain joins TRBV7-8 to TRBJ2-7, with D possibly matching TRBD1 (5 bases). The CDR3 has 15 residues. Deletions cut 1 base from V and 5 bases from J, with 15 bases between. CDR1 and CDR2 (germline): SGHVS, FQNEAQ.

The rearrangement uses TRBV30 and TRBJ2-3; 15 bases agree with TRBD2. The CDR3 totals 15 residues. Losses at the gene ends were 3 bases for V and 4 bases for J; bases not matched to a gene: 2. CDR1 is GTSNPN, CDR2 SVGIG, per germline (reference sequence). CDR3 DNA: TGTGCCTGGAGGGGACTAGCGGGAGGTGCAGATACGCAGTATTTT. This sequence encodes CAWRGLAGGADTQYF. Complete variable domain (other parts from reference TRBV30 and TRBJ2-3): SQTIHQWPATLVQPVGSPLSLECTVEGTSNPNLYWYRQAAGRGLQLLFYSVGIGQISSEVPQNLSASRPQDRQFILSSKKLLLSDSGFYLCAWRGLAGGADTQYFGPGTRLTVL.

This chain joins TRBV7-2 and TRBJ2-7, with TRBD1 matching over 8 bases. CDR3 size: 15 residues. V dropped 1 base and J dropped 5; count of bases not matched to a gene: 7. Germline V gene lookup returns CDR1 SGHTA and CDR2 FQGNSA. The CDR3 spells CASSLVRGRGNEQYF. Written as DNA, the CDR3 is TGTGCCAGCAGCTTAGTCAGGGGGCGGGGTAACGAGCAGTACTTC.

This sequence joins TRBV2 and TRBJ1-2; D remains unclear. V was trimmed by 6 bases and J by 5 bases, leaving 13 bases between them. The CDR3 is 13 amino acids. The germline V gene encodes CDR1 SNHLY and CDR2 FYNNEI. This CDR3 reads CASSLRPGYGYTF. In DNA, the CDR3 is TGTGCCAGCAGCCTGAGACCGGGGTATGGCTACACCTTC.

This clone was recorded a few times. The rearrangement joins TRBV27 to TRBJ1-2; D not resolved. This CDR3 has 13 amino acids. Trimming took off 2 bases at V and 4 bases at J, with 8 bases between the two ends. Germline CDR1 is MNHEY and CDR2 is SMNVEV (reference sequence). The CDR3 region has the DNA TGTGCCAGCAGTTTAGCGGCTGCCTATGGCTACACCTTC. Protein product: CASSLAAAYGYTF.

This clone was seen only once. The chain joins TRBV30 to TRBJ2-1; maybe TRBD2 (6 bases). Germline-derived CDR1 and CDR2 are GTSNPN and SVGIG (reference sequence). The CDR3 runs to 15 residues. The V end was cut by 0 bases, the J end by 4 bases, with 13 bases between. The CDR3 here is CAWSVRSGVYNEQFF. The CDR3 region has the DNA TGTGCCTGGAGTGTACGGTCGGGAGTGTACAATGAGCAGTTCTTC.

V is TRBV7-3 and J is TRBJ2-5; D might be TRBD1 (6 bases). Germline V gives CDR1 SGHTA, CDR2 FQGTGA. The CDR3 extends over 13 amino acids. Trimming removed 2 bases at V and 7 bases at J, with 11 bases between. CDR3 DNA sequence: TGTGCCAGCAGCTTAGGGACATCCGGGACCCAGTACTTC. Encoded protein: CASSLGTSGTQYF.

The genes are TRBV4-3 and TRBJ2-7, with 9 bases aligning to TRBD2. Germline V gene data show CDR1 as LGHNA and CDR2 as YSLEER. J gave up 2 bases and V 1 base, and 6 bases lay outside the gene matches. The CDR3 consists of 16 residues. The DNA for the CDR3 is TGCGCCAGCAGCCAAGTGCGCGGCGGGAGGGCCTACGAGCAGTACTTC. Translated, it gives CASSQVRGGRAYEQYF.

The CDR3 DNA reads TGCAGCGTTGCGGACACCTACGAGCAGTACTTC. Protein: CSVADTYEQYF. This chain joins TRBV29-1 and TRBJ2-7; TRBD1 is a possible D gene (5 bases). V lost 4 bases to trimming and J lost 2 bases, with 6 bases between them. The CDR3 is 11 amino acids. Germline CDR1 is SQVTM and CDR2 is ANQGSEA.

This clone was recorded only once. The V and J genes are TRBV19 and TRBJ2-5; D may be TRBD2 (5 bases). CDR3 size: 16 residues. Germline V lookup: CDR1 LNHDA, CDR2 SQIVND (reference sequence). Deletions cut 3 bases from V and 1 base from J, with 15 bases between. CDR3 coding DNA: TGTGCCAGTAGTATTTACGCGGGCCTACTCCAAGAGACCCAGTACTTC. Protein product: CASSIYAGLLQETQYF.